The present T cell receptor (beta chain) was sequenced within a study of blood T cells in healthy people across ages. Sample-barcoded 5' priming and a J-beta primer mix drove a second PCR of about 6 to 11 cycles. Each CDR3 protein is one row after TCRdb ran MiXCR on the 5' RACE reads. The sample consists of 1.5 million to 2 million distinct CDR3 sequences, approximately 39% of them appearing once. The CDR3 loop spans 15 amino acids. Germline values: CDR1 SGHTA, CDR2 FQGTGA. The V and J ends lost 4 bases and 2 bases respectively, with 13 bases between them. The TCR comes from a human donor in good health. This sequence joins TRBV7-3 and TRBJ2-3; D not certain. The sequenced material came from blood. The CDR3 DNA sequence: TGTGCCAGCAGCTCACAACACGGATTCACAGATACGCAGTATTTT. Its translation: CASSSQHGFTDTQYF. The variable domain in full, completed from reference TRBV7-3 and TRBJ2-3, reads GAGVSQTPSNKVTEKGKYVELRCDPISGHTALYWYRQSLGQGPEFLIYFQGTGAADDSGLPNDRFFAVRPEGSVSTLKIQRTERGDSAVYLCASSSQHGFTDTQYFGPGTRLTVL.